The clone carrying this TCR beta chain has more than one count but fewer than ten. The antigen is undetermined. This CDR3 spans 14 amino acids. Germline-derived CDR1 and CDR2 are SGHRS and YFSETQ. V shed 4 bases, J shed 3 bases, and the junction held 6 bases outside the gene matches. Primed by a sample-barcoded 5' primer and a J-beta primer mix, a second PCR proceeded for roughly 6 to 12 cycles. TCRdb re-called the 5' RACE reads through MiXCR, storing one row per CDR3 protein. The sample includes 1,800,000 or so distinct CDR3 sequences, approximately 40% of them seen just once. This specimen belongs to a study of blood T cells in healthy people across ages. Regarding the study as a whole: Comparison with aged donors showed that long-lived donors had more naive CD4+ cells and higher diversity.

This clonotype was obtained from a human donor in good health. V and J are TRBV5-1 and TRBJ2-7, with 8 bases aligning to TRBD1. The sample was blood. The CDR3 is CASSEQGGFYEQYF. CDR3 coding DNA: TGCGCCAGCAGCGAACAGGGGGGCTTCTACGAGCAGTACTTC.